The rows below give T cell receptor beta chains drawn from one sample of a study of CD8+CD57+ T cells in acquired aplastic anemia. Using its own MiXCR run on the reads, TCRdb lists one record per CDR3 protein. Of hundreds of thousands of distinct CDR3 sequences in the sample, 70% to 85% were seen once. Sequenced: sorted CD4+, CD8+, or CD8+CD57+ T cells (not recorded which) from PBMCs. The receptors were gathered from a human donor with aplastic anemia. Both conserved end residues are part of each CDR3. D genes are given only for firm matches. Clone size is given for some rows only: seen once, a few or many times, or a class if the clone is expanded.

J | D | V | size | CDR3 | DNA
TRBJ2-3 | - | TRBV7-2 | - | CASSFQRSAGSEEF | TGTGCCAGCAGCTTTCAGAGAAGCGCGGGGAGCGAGGAGTTT
TRBJ1-2 | - | TRBV7-8 | - | CASSLYSGEGYGYTF | TGTGCCAGCAGCTTATACTCTGGTGAAGGCTATGGCTACACCTTC
TRBJ1-6 | - | TRBV7-9 | - | CASSLAGSYEANVLHF | TGTGCCAGCAGCTTGGCGGGTAGCTACGAGGCCAACGTCCTCCACTTT
TRBJ2-1 | - | TRBV7-9 | - | CASCPRTNGSNEQFF | TGTGCCAGCTGCCCCCGGACCAACGGGAGTAATGAGCAGTTCTTC
TRBJ2-5 | - | TRBV5-5 | - | CASSLFYSQETQYF | TGTGCCAGCAGCTTGTTCTACAGCCAAGAGACCCAGTACTTC
TRBJ1-6 | - | TRBV2 | once | CASRDSQLSPLHF | TGTGCCAGTAGAGACAGCCAACTAAGTCCCCTCCACTTT
TRBJ2-7 | TRBD2 | TRBV7-9 | - | CASSPPSMRGSTYPAYEQYF | TGTGCCAGCAGCCCCCCTTCCATGCGGGGGTCTACTTACCCCGCCTACGAGCAGTACTTC
TRBJ1-1 | - | TRBV7-6 | - | CASSPGETQYIEPFF | TGTGCCAGCAGCCCAGGTGAGACCCAGTACATCGAGCCATTCTTT
TRBJ2-7 | TRBD1 | TRBV5-1 | - | CATVDRVGEQYF | TGCGCCACCGTGGACAGGGTTGGCGAGCAGTACTTC
TRBJ2-7 | - | TRBV9 | - | CASGVDFEISFYEQYF | TGTGCCAGCGGCGTAGATTTCGAGATCAGTTTTTACGAGCAGTACTTC
TRBJ1-2 | - | TRBV29-1 | - | CSVEGEGDYGYTF | TGCAGCGTTGAGGGGGAAGGTGACTATGGCTACACCTTC
TRBJ1-1 | - | TRBV5-1 | - | CASGSLRANTEAFF | TGCGCCAGCGGCTCCCTTCGGGCGAACACTGAAGCTTTCTTT
TRBJ2-3 | - | TRBV25-1 | few | CASSGQASADTQYF | TGTGCCAGCAGTGGACAGGCTAGCGCAGATACGCAGTATTTT
TRBJ2-7 | - | TRBV7-2 | - | CASSLAGLVSGELF | TGTGCCAGCAGCCTCGCGGGGCTAGTCTCTGGGGAGCTGTTC
TRBJ1-1 | TRBD1 | TRBV9 | once | CASSPRTGTGVNTEAFF | TGTGCCAGCAGCCCCCGGACAGGGACGGGGGTGAACACTGAAGCTTTCTTT
TRBJ2-7 | - | TRBV25-1 | - | CASSGGGRGIYEQYF | TGTGCCAGCAGTGGGGGGGGCAGGGGGATCTACGAGCAGTACTTC
TRBJ2-3 | - | TRBV2 | - | CASGEEGTDTKYF | TGTGCCAGCGGGGAAGAGGGCACAGATACGAAGTATTTT
TRBJ1-2 | - | TRBV12-5 | many | CASGLVGANYGYTF | TGTGCTAGTGGTTTAGTAGGGGCTAACTATGGCTACACCTTC
TRBJ2-1 | TRBD2 | TRBV7-9 | - | CASSLQTSGGCVGQFF | TGTGCCAGCAGCTTACAAACCAGCGGGGGGTGCGTTGGGCAGTTCTTC
TRBJ2-6 | - | TRBV2 | - | CASTLGGVPERVFVLAF | TGTGCCAGCACCCTAGGGGGGGTCCCTGAGCGGGTCTTCGTCCTGGCTTTC
TRBJ1-2 | TRBD1 | TRBV7-8 | - | CASSFQRDGTALGYTF | TGTGCCAGCAGCTTTCAGCGAGACGGGACAGCCCTTGGCTACACCTTC
TRBJ2-3 | TRBD2 | TRBV7-8 | - | CASGVAGGHAQQF | TGTGCCAGCGGGGTAGCGGGCGGACACGCGCAGCAGTTT
TRBJ2-2 | TRBD2 | TRBV7-8 | - | CASSLTGGAQAQFF | TGTGCCAGCAGCTTAACGGGGGGGGCCCAGGCGCAGTTTTTT
TRBJ2-5 | TRBD2 | TRBV11-1 | - | CARRRGEIQETQYF | TGTGCCAGAAGACGGGGGGAAATCCAAGAGACCCAGTACTTC
TRBJ1-4 | - | TRBV7-9 | - | CASSRTVATNTNLFF | TGTGCCAGCAGTCGGACAGTTGCGACTAATACAAATCTGTTTTTT
TRBJ1-1 | TRBD1 | TRBV2 | - | CANGRDRNTEAFF | TGTGCCAACGGCCGGGACAGGAACACTGAAGCTTTCTTT
TRBJ2-7 | - | TRBV9 | - | CASSPTWVEQYF | TGTGCCAGCAGCCCCACGTGGGTCGAGCAGTACTTC
TRBJ1-1 | - | TRBV2 | - | CASSEDRDIEAFF | TGTGCCAGCAGTGAAGACAGGGACATTGAAGCTTTCTTT
TRBJ2-3 | TRBD1 | TRBV7-3 | - | CASRARGTDGESF | TGTGCCAGCAGGGCCAGGGGGACAGATGGAGAGTCCTTT
TRBJ2-7 | - | TRBV5-5 | - | CASRLDSYEQYF | TGTGCCAGCAGACTGGACAGCTACGAGCAGTACTTC
TRBJ2-3 | - | TRBV7-8 | - | CASSAGVTGGQYF | TGTGCCAGCAGCGCCGGGGTTACGGGTGGACAGTATTTT
TRBJ2-1 | - | TRBV7-3 | - | CASSLEPRTRGIVNEQFF | TGTGCCAGCAGCTTAGAGCCTAGGACGAGGGGTATCGTCAATGAGCAGTTCTTC
TRBJ2-3 | - | TRBV7-8 | - | CASSRASHQDTQYF | TGTGCCAGCAGCAGAGCTAGTCATCAAGATACCCAGTATTTC
TRBJ2-3 | - | TRBV7-9 | - | CTSSSPRGTDTKYF | TGTACCAGCAGCTCACCTAGGGGCACAGATACGAAGTATTTT
TRBJ1-5 | TRBD1 | TRBV19 | - | CASATQGGNQPQHF | TGTGCCAGCGCTACTCAGGGGGGTAATCAGCCCCAGCATTTT
TRBJ2-3 | - | TRBV7-9 | - | CARQVAREPQYFEF | -
TRBJ2-6 | - | TRBV11-3 | - | CASSLGGQDGANVLTF | TGTGCCAGCAGCTTAGGGGGGCAAGACGGGGCCAACGTCCTGACTTTC
TRBJ2-1 | - | TRBV7-8 | - | CASSVSGGRVSEQFF | TGTGCCAGCAGCGTGAGTGGCGGGCGCGTGTCGGAGCAGTTCTTC
TRBJ1-2 | TRBD1 | TRBV7-9 | - | CASSLTGTASYGYTF | TGTGCCAGCAGCCTAACCGGGACAGCGAGCTATGGCTACACCTTC
TRBJ2-5 | TRBD2 | TRBV7-9 | - | CATSFGSGGGSDEF | TGTGCCACCAGCTTTGGAAGCGGCGGGGGGAGCGATGAGTTC
TRBJ2-3 | TRBD2 | TRBV7-8 | once | CASSVAGGAATQYF | TGTGCCAGCAGCGTAGCGGGAGGTGCCGCTACGCAGTATTTT
TRBJ1-2 | - | TRBV15 | - | CASRIDPAFDGHTF | TGTGCCAGCAGGATCGATCCCGCTTTTGATGGCCACACCTTC
TRBJ1-6 | - | TRBV7-2 | - | CASSSDRNNAPHHF | TGTGCCAGCAGCTCGGACAGAAATAATGCACCCCACCATTTT
TRBJ1-2 | - | TRBV4-3 | - | CASSPTVGVGYTF | TGCGCCAGCAGCCCTACGGTGGGAGTAGGCTACACCTTC
TRBJ1-1 | - | TRBV10-3 | few | CAISDQLEAFF | TGTGCCATCAGTGACCAACTTGAAGCTTTCTTT
TRBJ1-2 | - | TRBV9 | - | CASSYYPGGESGYTF | TGTGCCAGCAGTTACTATCCGGGAGGAGAAAGTGGCTACACCTTC
TRBJ1-1 | - | TRBV20-1 | - | CSARGEVNTEAFF | TGCAGTGCTAGGGGGGAAGTGAACACTGAAGCTTTCTTT
TRBJ2-1 | TRBD1 | TRBV5-1 | - | CASSPRDRGKYF | TGCGCCAGCAGCCCTAGGGACAGGGGAAAGTACTTC